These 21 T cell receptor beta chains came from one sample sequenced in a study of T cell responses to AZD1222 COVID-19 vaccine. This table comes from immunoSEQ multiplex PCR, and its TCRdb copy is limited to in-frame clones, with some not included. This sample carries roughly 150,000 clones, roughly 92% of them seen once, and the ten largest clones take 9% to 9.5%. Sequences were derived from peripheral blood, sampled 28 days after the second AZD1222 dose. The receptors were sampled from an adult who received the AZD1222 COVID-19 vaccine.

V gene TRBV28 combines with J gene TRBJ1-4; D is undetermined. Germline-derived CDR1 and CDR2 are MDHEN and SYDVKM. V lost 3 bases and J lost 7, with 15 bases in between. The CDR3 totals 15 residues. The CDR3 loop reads CASSLEAGFREKLFF. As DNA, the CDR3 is TGTGCCAGCAGTTTGGAGGCAGGTTTTCGTGAAAAACTGTTTTTT.

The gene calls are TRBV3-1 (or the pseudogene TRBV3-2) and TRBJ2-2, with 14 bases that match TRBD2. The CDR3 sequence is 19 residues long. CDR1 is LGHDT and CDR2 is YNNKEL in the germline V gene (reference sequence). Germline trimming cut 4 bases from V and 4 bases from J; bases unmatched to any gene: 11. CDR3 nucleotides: TGTGCCAGCAGCCGCCGGAGACTAGCGGGAGGGCCGGGCACCGGGGAGCTGTTTTTT. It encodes CASSRRRLAGGPGTGELFF.

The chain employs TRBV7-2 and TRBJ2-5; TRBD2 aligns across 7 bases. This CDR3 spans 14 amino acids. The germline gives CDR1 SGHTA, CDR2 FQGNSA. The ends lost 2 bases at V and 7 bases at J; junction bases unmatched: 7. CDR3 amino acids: CASSLFGGEATQYF. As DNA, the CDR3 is TGTGCCAGCAGCTTATTTGGGGGGGAAGCGACCCAGTACTTC.

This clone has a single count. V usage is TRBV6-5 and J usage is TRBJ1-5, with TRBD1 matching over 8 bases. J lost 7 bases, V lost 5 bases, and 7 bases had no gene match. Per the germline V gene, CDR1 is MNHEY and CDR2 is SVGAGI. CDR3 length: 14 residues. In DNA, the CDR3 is TGTGCCAGCAGTCCTACAGGGGGAGGCCAGCCCCAGCATTTT. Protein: CASSPTGGGQPQHF.

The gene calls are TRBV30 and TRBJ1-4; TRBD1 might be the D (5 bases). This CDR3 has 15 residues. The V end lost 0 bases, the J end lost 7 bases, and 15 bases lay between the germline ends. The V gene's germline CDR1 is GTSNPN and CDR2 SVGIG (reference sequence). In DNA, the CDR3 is TGTGCCTGGAGTGTACAGTGGGGGAATCGTGAAAAACTGTTTTTT. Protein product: CAWSVQWGNREKLFF.

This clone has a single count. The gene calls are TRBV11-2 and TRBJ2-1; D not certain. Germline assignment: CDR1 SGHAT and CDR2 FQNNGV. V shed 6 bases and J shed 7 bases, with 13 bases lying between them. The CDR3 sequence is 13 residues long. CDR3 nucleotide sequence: TGTGCCAGCAGGGCCCGTGTTGGGAATGAGCAGTTCTTC. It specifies CASRARVGNEQFF.

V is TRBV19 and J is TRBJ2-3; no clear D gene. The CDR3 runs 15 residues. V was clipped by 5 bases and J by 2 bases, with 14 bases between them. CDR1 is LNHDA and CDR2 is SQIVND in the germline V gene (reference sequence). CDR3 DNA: TGTGCCAGTAGTTTCCGTCGGTCTTTCACAGATACGCAGTATTTT. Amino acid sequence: CASSFRRSFTDTQYF.

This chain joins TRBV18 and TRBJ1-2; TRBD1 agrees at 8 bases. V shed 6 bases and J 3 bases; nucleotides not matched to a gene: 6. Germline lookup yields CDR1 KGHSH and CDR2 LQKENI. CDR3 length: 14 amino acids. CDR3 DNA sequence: TGTGCCAGCTCTCCCACAGGGGGGGACTATGGCTACACCTTC. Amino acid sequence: CASSPTGGDYGYTF. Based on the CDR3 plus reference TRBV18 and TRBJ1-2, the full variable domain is NAGVMQNPRHLVRRRGQEARLRCSPMKGHSHVYWYRQLPEEGLKFMVYLQKENIIDESGMPKERFSAEFPKEGPSILRIQQVVRGDSAAYFCASSPTGGDYGYTFGSGTRLTVV.

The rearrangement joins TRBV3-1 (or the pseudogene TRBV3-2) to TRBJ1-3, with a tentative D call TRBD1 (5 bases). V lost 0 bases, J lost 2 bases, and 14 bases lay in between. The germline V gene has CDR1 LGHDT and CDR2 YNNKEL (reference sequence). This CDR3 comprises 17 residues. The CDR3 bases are TGTGCCAGCAGCCAAGATCTGGTAGGGGCCCCTGGAAACACCATATATTTT. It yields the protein CASSQDLVGAPGNTIYF.

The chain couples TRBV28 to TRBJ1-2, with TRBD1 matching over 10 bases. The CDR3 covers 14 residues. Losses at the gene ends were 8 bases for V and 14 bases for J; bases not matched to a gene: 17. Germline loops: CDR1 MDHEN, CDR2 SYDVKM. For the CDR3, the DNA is TGTGCCAGCTCCCCGGGGGACAGGGGTTCGCTGGGGACCTTC. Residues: CASSPGDRGSLGTF.

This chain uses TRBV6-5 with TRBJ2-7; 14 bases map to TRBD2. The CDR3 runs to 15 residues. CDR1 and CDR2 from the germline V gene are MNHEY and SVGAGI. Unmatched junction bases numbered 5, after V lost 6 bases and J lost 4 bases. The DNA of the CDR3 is TGTGCCAGCAGCGCCGGGACTAGCGGGAGATACGAGCAGTACTTC. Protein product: CASSAGTSGRYEQYF.

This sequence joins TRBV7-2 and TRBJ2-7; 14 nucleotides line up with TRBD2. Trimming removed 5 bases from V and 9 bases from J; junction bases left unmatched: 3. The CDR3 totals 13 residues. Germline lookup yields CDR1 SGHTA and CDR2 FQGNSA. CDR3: CASSETSGGVQYV. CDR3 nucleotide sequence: TGTGCCAGCAGCGAGACTAGCGGGGGGGTGCAGTACGTC.

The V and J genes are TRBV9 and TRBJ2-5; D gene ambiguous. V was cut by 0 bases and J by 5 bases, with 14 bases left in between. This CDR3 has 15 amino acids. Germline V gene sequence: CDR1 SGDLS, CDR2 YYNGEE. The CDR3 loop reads CASSVGITSSETQYF. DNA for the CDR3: TGTGCCAGCAGCGTAGGGATAACCAGTTCGGAGACCCAGTACTTC.

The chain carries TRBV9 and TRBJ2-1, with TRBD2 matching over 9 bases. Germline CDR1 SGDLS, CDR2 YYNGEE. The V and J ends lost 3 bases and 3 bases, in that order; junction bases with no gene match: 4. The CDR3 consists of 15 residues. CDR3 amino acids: CASSAQREVYNEQFF. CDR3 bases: TGTGCCAGCAGCGCCCAGCGGGAGGTCTACAATGAGCAGTTCTTC.

The CDR3 bases are TGTGCCAGCAGCTCGGGAGGGACTGAAGCTTTCTTT. Encoded protein: CASSSGGTEAFF. The rearrangement links TRBV7-8 to TRBJ1-1; D is ambiguous. This CDR3 contains 12 residues. V gave up 4 bases and J gave up 5 bases, with 8 bases separating them. Per the germline V gene, CDR1 is SGHVS and CDR2 is FQNEAQ. The variable domain in full, with the rest retrieved from reference TRBV7-8 and TRBJ1-1, is GAGVSQSPRYKVAKRGQDVALRCDPISGHVSLFWYQQALGQGPEFLTYFQNEAQLDKSGLPSDRFFAERPEGSVSTLKIQRTQQEDSAVYLCASSSGGTEAFFGQGTRLTVV.

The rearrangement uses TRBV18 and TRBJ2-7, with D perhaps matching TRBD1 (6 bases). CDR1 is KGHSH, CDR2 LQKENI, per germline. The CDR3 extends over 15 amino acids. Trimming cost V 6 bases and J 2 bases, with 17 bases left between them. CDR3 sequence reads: CASSLRGPWTYEQYF. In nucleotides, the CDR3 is TGTGCCAGCTCCCTCAGGGGTCCCTGGACCTACGAGCAGTACTTC.

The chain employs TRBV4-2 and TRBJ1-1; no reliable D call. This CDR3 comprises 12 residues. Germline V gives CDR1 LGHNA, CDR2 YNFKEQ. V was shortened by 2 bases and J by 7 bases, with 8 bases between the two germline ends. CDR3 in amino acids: CASSQLKGEAFF. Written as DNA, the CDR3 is TGTGCCAGCAGCCAACTAAAGGGTGAAGCTTTCTTT.

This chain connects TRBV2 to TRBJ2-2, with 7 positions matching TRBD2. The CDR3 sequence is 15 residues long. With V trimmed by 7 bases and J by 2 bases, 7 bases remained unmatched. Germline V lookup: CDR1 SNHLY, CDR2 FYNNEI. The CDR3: CASNRWGGNTGELFF. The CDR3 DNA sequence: TGTGCCAGCAATCGGTGGGGGGGAAACACCGGGGAGCTGTTTTTT.

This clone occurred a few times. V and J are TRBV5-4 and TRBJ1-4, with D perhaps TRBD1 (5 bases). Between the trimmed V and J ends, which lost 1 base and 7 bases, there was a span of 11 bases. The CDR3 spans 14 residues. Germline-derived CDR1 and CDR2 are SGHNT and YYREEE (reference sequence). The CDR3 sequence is CASSLRDSSEKLFF. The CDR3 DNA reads TGTGCCAGCAGCTTGCGGGACTCGAGTGAAAAACTGTTTTTT.

This CDR3 reads CASRIGTSYTGELFF. DNA of the CDR3: TGTGCCAGCAGGATCGGGACATCTTACACCGGGGAGCTGTTTTTT. The chain has TRBV27 and TRBJ2-2; D is possibly TRBD1 (6 bases). The CDR3 totals 15 residues. Germline CDR1 is MNHEY and CDR2 is SMNVEV (reference sequence). With 6 bases removed from V and 3 bases from J, the gap between germline ends came to 14 bases.

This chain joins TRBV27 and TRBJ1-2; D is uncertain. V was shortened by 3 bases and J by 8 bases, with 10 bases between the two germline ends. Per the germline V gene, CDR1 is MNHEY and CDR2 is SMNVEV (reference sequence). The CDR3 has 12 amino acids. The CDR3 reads CASSLSHGGYTF. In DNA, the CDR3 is TGTGCCAGCAGTTTGAGTCATGGGGGCTACACCTTC.